There are a few counts of the clone carrying this T cell receptor beta chain. Its specificity is not known. The CDR3 is 16 amino acids. Germline lookup yields CDR1 DFQATT and CDR2 SNEGSKA (reference sequence). Losses at the gene ends were 0 bases for V and 5 bases for J; bases not matched to a gene: 11. This entry comes from a study of T-cell memory formation after mild COVID-19. About the study: Clusters of TCRs were largely donor specific.

Findings and limits, study-wide: CM and EM subsets held most contracting CD4+ clones; EMRA held CD8+ ones. Cross-reactive memory appears to have joined, as suggested by some responding clones showing up in pre-infection memory.

Constant-segment primers were used for 5'RACE, and the resulting TCR alpha and TCR beta cDNA libraries carried sample barcodes and UMIs. TCRdb used MiXCR to reprocess the 5' RACE reads, holding one entry per CDR3 protein. The sample yields hundreds of thousands of distinct CDR3 sequences, roughly an eighth seen once. The sample consisted of PBMCs or a T cell subset sorted from them (not recorded which). The V and J genes are TRBV20-1 and TRBJ2-3; 7 nucleotides match TRBD2. This clonotype was sampled from a man between 18 and 35 years old who had mild COVID-19 (a few samples of this study predate the infection). Cell type and time point are not known. CDR3 DNA: TGCAGTGCTAGAGATCCTACTACCGGGGGGAAAGATACGCAGTATTTT. It yields the protein CSARDPTTGGKDTQYF.